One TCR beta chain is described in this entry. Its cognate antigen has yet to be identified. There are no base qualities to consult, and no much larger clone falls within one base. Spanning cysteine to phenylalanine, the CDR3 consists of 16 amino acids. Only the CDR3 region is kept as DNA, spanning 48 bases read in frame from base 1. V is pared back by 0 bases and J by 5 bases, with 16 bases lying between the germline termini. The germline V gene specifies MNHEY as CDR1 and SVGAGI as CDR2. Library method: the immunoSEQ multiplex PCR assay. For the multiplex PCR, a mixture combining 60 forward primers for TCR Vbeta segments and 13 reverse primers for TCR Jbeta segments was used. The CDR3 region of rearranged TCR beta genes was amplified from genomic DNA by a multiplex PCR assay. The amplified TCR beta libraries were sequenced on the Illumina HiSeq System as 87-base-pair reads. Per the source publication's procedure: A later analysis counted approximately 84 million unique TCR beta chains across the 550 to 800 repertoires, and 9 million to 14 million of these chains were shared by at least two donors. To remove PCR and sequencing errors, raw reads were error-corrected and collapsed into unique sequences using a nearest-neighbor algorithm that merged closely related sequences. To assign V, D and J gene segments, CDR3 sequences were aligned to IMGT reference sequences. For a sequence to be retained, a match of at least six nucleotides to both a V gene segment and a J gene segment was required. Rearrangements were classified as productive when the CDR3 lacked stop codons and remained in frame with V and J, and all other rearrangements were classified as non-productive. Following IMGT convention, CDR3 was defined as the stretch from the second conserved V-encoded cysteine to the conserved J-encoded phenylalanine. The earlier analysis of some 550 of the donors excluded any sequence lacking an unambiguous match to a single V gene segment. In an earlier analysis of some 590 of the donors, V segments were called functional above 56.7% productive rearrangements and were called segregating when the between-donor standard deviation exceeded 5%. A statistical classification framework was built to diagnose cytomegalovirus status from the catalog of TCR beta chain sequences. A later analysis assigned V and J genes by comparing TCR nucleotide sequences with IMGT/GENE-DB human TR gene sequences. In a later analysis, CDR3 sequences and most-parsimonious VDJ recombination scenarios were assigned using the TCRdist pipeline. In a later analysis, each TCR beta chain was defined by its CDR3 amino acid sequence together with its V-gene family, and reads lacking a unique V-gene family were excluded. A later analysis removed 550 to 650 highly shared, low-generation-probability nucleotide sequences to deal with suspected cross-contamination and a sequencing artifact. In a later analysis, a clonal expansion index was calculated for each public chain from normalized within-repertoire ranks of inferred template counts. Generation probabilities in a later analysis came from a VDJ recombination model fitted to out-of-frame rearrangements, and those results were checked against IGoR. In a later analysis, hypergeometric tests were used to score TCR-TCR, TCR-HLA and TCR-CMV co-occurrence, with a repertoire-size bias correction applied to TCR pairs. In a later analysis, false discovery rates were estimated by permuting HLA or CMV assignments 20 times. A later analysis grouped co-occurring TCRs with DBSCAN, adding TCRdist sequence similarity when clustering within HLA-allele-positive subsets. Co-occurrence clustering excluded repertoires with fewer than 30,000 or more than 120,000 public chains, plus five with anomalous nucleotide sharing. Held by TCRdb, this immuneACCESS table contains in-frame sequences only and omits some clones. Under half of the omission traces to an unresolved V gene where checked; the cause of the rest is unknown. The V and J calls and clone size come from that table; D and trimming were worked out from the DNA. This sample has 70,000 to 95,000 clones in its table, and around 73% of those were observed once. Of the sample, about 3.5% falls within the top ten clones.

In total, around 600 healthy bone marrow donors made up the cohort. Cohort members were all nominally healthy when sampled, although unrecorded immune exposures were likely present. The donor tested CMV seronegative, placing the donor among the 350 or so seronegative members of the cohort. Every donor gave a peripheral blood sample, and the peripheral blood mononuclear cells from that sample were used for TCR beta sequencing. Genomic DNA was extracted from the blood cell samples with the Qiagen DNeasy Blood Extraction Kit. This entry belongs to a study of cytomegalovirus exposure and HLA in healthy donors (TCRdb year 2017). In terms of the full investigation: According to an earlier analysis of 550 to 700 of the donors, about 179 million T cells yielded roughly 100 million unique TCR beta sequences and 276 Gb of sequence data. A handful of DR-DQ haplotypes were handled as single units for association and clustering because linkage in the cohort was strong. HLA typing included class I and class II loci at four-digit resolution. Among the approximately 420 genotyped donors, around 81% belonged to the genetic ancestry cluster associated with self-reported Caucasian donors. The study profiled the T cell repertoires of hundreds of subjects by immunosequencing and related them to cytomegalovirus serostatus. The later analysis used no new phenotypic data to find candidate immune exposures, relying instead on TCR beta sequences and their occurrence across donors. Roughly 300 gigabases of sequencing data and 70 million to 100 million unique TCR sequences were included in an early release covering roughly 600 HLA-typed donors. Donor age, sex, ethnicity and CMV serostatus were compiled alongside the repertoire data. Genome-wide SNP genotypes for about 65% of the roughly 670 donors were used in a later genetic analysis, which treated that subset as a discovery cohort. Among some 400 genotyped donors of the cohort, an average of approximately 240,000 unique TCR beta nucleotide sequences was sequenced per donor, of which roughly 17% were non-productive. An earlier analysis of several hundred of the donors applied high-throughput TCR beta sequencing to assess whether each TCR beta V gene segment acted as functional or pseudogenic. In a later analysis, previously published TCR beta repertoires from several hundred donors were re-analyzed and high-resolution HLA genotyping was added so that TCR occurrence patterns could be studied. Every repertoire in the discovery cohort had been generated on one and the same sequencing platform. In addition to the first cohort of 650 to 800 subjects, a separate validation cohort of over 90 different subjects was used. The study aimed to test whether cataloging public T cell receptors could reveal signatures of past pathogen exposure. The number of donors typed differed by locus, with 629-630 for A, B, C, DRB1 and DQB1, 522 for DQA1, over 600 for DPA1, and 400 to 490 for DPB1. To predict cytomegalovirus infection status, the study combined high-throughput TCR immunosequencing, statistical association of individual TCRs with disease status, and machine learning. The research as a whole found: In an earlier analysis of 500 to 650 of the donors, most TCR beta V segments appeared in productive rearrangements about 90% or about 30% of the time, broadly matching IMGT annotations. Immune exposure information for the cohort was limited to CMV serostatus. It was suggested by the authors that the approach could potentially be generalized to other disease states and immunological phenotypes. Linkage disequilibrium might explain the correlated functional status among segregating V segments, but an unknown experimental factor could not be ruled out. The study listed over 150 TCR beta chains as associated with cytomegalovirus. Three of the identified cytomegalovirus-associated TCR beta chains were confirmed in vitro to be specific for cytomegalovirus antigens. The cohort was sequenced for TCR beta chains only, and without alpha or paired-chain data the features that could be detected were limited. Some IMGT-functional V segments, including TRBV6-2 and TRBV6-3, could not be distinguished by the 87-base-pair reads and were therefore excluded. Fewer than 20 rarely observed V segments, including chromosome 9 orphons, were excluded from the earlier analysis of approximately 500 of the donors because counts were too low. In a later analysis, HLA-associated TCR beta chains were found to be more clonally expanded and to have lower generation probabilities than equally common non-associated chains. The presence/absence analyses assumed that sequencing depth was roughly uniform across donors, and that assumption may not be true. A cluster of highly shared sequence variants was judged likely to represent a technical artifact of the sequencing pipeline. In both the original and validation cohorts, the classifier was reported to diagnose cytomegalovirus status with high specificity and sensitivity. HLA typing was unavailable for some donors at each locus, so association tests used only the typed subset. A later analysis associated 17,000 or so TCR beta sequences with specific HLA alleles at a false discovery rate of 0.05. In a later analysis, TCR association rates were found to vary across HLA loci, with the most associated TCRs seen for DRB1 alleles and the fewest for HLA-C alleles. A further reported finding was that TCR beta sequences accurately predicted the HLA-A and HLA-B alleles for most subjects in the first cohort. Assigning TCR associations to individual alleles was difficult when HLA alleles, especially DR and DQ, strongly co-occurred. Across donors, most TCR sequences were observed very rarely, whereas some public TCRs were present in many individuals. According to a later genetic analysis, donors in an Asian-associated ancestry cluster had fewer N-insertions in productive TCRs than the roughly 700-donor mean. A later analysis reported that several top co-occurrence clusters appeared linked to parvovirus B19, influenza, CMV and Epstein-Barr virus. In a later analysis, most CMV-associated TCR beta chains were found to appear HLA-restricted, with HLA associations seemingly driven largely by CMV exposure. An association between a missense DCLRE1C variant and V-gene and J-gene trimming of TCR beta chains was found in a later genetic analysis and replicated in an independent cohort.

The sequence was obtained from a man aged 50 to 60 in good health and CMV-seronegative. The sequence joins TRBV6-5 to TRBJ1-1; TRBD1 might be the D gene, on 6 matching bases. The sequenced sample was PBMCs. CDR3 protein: CASSYSKTGSRTEAFF. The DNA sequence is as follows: TGTGCCAGCAGTTACTCGAAAACAGGGTCGAGGACTGAAGCTTTCTTT.